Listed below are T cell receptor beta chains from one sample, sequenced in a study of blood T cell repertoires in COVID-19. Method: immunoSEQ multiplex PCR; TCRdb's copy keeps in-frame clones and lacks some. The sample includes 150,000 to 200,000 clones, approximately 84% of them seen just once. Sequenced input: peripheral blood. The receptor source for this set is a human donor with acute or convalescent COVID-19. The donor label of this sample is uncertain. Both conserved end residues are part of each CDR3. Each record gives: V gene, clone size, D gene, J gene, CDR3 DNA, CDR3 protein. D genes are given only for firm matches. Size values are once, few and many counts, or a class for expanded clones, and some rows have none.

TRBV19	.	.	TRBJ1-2	TGTGCCAGTAGTACTCGGGACCGGGAGGGCCGTGGCTACACCTTC	CASSTRDREGRGYTF
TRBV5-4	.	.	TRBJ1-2	TGTGCCAGCAGAGGAGTGGGTTCTGGCTACACCTTC	CASRGVGSGYTF
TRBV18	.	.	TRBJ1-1	TGTGCCAGCTCGGAAGACAGATTGAACACTGAAGCTTTCTTT	CASSEDRLNTEAFF
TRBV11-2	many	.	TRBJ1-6	TGTGCCAGCCGCGTGACTTATAATTCACCCCTCCACTTT	CASRVTYNSPLHF
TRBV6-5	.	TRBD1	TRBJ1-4	TGTGCCAGCAGTTTTTTTCCCGGGACAGGGCATGAAAAACTGTTTTTT	CASSFFPGTGHEKLFF
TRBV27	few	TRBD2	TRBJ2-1	TGTGCCAGCAGTCTCATGCCGACTAGCGGGGGGGCCGGGAAATGGAATGAGCAGTTCTTC	CASSLMPTSGGAGKWNEQFF
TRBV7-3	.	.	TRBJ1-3	TGTGCCAGCAGCCCCAACTCTGGAAACACCATATATTTT	CASSPNSGNTIYF
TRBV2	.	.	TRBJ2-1	TGTGCCAGCAGTGGAGGGGGGGAAAATGAGCAGTTCTTC	CASSGGGENEQFF
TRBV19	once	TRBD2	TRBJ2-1	TGTGCCAGTAGTATACCGCGGGGGGCAGACGGCTTCAATGAGCAGTTCTTC	CASSIPRGADGFNEQFF
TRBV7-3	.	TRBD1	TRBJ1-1	TGTGCCAGCAGCACGACAGGGGGTCTCACTGAAGCTTTCTTT	CASSTTGGLTEAFF
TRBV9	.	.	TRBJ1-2	TGTGCCAGCAGCCACGGAGGAGGCGGGGGCTACACCTTC	CASSHGGGGGYTF
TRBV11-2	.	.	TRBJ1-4	TGTGCCAGCAGCTTTGGGGGGGGCTCTAATGAAAAACTGTTTTTT	CASSFGGGSNEKLFF
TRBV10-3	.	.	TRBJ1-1	TGTGCCATCAACCCCGGGGGGCGACTAAACACTGAAGCTTTCTTT	CAINPGGRLNTEAFF
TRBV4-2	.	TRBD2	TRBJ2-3	TGTGCCAGCAGCCAGTCAAGCGGGAGTCCCCCAGATACGCAGTATTTT	CASSQSSGSPPDTQYF
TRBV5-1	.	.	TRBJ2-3	TGCGCCAGCAGCCTACCGGCCGGGAACACAGATACGCAGTATTTT	CASSLPAGNTDTQYF
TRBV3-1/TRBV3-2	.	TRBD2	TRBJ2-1	TGTGCCAGCAGCCCTAGCGGCTCCTACAATGAGCAGTTCTTC	CASSPSGSYNEQFF
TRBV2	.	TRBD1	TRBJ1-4	TGTGCCAGCAGTGAACGGCAGGACAGGGCTTTT	CASSERQDRAF
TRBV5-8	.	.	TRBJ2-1	TGTGCCAGCACCCCCAGACAGGATAAGGGGAATGAGCAGTTCTTC	CASTPRQDKGNEQFF
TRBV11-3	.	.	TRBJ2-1	TGTGCCAGCGCAGGACAGTCTGCGGACAATGAGCAGTTCTTC	CASAGQSADNEQFF
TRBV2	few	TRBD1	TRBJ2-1	TGTGCCAGCAGGCAGGGGGCACCCCATGAGCAGTTCTTC	CASRQGAPHEQFF
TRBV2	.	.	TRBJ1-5	TGTGCCAGCAGCGACTATTACAGGGATAATAGCAATCAGCCCCAGCATTTT	CASSDYYRDNSNQPQHF
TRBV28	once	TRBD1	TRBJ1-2	TGTGCCAGCAGTCCCCGGGACAGGGTATGGAATGGCTACACCTTC	CASSPRDRVWNGYTF